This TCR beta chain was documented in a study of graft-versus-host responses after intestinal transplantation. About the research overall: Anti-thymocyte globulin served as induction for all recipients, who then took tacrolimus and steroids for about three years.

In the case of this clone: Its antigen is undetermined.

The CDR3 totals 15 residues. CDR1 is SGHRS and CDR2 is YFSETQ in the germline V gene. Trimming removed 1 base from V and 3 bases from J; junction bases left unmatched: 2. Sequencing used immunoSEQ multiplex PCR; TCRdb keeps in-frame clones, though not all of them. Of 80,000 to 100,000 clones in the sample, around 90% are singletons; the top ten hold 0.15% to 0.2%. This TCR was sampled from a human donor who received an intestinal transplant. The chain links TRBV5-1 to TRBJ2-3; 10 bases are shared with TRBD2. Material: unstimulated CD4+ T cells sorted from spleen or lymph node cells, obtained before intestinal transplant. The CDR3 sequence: CASSLPSGSTDTQYF. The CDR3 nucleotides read TGCGCCAGCAGCTTGCCTAGCGGGAGTACAGATACGCAGTATTTT.